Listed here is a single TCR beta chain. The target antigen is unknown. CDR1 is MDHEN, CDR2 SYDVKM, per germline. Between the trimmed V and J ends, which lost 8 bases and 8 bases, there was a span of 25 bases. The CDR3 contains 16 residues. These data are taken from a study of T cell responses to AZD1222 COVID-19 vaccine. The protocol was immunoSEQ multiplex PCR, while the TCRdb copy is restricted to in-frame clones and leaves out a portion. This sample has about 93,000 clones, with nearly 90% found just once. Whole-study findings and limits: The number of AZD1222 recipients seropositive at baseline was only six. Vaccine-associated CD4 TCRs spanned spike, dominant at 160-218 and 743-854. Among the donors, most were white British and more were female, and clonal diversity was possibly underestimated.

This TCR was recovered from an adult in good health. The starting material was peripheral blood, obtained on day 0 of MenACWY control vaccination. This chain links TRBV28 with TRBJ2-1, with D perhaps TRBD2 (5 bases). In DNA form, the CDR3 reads TGTGCCAGCTACCCCAGTGGAGTTCTCCACGGGGATGAGCAGTTCTTC. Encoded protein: CASYPSGVLHGDEQFF.